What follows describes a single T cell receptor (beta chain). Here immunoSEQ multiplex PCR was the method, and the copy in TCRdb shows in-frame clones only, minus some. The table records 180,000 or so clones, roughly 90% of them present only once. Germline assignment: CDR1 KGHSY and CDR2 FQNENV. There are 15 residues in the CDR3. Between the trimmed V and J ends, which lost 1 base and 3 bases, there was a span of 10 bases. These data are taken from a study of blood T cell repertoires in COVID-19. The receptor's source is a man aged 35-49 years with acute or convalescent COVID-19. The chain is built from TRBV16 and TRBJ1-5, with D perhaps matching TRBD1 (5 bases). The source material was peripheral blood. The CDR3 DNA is TGTGCCAGCAGCCAATTCGGGGGATACAATCAGCCCCAGCATTTT. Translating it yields CASSQFGGYNQPQHF. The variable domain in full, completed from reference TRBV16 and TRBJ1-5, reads GEEVAQTPKHLVRGEGQKAKLYCAPIKGHSYVFWYQQVLKNEFKFLISFQNENVFDETGMPKERFSAKCLPNSPCSLEIQATKLEDSAVYFCASSQFGGYNQPQHFGDGTRLSIL.